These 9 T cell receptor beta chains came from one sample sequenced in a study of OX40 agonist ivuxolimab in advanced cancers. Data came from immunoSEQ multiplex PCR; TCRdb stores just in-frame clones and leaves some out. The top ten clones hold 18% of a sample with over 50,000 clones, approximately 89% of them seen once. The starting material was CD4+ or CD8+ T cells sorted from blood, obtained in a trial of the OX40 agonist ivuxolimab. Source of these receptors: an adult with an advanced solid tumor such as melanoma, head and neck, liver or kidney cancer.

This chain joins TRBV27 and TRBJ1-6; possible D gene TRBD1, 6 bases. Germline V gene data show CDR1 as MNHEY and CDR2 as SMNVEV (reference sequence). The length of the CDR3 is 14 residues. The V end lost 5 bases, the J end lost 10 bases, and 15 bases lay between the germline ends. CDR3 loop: CASSDRKVGSPLHF. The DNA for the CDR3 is TGTGCCAGCAGTGACAGGAAGGTGGGGTCACCCCTCCACTTT.

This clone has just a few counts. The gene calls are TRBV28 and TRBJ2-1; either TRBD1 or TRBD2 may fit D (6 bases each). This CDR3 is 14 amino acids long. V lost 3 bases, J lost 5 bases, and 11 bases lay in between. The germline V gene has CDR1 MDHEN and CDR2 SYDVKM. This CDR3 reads CASSFRGDDNEQFF. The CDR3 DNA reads TGTGCCAGCAGTTTTAGGGGGGATGACAATGAGCAGTTCTTC. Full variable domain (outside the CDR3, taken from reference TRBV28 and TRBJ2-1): DVKVTQSSRYLVKRTGEKVFLECVQDMDHENMFWYRQDPGLGLRLIYFSYDVKMKEKGDIPEGYSVSREKKERFSLILESASTNQTSMYLCASSFRGDDNEQFFGPGTRLTVL.

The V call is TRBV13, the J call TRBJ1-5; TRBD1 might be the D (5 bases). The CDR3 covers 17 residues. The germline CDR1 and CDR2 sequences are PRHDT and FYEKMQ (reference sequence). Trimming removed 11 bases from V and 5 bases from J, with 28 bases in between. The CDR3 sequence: CARFSRGREIDDQPQHF. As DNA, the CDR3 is TGTGCCCGCTTCTCGAGGGGTAGAGAGATCGACGATCAGCCCCAGCATTTT.

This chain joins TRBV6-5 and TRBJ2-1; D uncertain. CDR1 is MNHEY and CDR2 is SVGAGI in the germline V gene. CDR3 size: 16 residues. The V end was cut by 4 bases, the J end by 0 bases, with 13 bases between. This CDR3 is CASSLWTTSSYNEQFF. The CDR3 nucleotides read TGTGCCAGCAGTTTATGGACGACAAGCTCCTACAATGAGCAGTTCTTC.

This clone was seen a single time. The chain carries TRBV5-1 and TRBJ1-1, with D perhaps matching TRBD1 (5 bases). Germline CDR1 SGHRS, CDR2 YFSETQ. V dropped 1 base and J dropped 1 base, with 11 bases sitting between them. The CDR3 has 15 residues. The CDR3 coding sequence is TGCGCCAGCAGCTTGTATATAGGGACGAACACTGAAGCTTTCTTT. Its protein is CASSLYIGTNTEAFF.

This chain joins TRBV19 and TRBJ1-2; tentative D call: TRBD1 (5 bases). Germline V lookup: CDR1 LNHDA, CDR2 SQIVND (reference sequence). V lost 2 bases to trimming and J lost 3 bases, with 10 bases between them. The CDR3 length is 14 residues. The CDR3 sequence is CASSIQGSDYGYTF. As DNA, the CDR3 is TGTGCCAGTAGTATACAGGGTAGTGACTATGGCTACACCTTC. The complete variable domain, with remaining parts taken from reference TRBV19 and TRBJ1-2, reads DGGITQSPKYLFRKEGQNVTLSCEQNLNHDAMYWYRQDPGQGLRLIYYSQIVNDFQKGDIAEGYSVSREKKESFPLTVTSAQKNPTAFYLCASSIQGSDYGYTFGSGTRLTVV.

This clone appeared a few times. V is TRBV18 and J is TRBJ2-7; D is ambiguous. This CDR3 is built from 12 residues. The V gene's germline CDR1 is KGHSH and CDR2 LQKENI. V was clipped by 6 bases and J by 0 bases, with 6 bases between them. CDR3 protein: CASSTTSYEQYF. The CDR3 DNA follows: TGTGCCAGCTCCACCACCTCCTACGAGCAGTACTTC. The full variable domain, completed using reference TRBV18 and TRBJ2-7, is NAGVMQNPRHLVRRRGQEARLRCSPMKGHSHVYWYRQLPEEGLKFMVYLQKENIIDESGMPKERFSAEFPKEGPSILRIQQVVRGDSAAYFCASSTTSYEQYFGPGTRLTVT.

The CDR3 DNA reads as TGTGCCAGCAGTTTATTGGGTTTCTACGAGCAGTACTTC. Its translation: CASSLLGFYEQYF. The chain is built from TRBV27 and TRBJ2-7, with unresolved D. Deletions cut 1 base from V and 3 bases from J, with 7 bases between. Germline CDR1 and CDR2: MNHEY and SMNVEV (reference sequence). This CDR3 is 13 amino acids long.

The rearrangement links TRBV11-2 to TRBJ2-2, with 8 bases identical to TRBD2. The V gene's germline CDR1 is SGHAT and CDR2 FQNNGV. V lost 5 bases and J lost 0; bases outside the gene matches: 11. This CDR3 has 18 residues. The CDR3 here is CASSLGGAGAPNTGELFF. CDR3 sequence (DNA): TGTGCCAGCAGCCTCGGCGGAGCGGGAGCCCCGAACACCGGGGAGCTGTTTTTT. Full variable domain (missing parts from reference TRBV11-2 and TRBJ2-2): EAGVAQSPRYKIIEKRQSVAFWCNPISGHATLYWYQQILGQGPKLLIQFQNNGVVDDSQLPKDRFSAERLKGVDSTLKIQPAKLEDSAVYLCASSLGGAGAPNTGELFFGEGSRLTVL.